These 5 T cell receptor beta chains share one sample of origin, sequenced in a study of shared clonotypes between healthy human individuals. Libraries were prepared by immunoSEQ multiplex PCR; TCRdb keeps only in-frame clonotypes and omits some of them. The sample has approximately 1.5 million clones; approximately 98.5% are singletons. Sequenced material: naive CD4+ T cells sorted from blood. Subset indicated: CD45RA+ positively selected. The receptors derive from a man aged 30 to 39 in good health.

This clone was counted once. The sample carries other DNA sequences with the same CDR3. This rearrangement joins TRBV30 to TRBJ1-5, with 8 bases lining up with TRBD1. The J segment lost 2 bases and the V segment lost 5 bases, leaving 2 bases of the junction unmatched. This CDR3 is built from 13 residues. In germline, CDR1 is GTSNPN, CDR2 SVGIG (reference sequence). The CDR3: CAWSDRGNQPQHF. Written as DNA, the CDR3 is TGTGCCTGGTCGGACAGGGGCAATCAGCCCCAGCATTTT.

V usage is TRBV15 and J usage is TRBJ2-7; the D is unclear. CDR3 length: 13 residues. V was clipped by 1 base and J by 2 bases, with 6 bases between them. Germline V gives CDR1 LNHNV, CDR2 YYDKDF (reference sequence). The DNA for the CDR3 is TGTGCCACCAGCAGAGCCTCGACCTACGAGCAGTACTTC. Translating it yields CATSRASTYEQYF.

The chain has TRBV29-1 and TRBJ2-5; no clear D gene. Germline V CDR1 and CDR2: SQVTM, ANQGSEA. V was clipped by 4 bases and J by 0 bases, with 6 bases between them. This CDR3 comprises 12 residues. The CDR3 here is CSVVRNQETQYF. In nucleotides, the CDR3 is TGCAGCGTTGTCCGCAACCAAGAGACCCAGTACTTC.

In this sample, this clone turned up once. V and J are TRBV30 and TRBJ2-1; D is perhaps TRBD1 (7 bases). V lost 1 base to trimming and J lost 7 bases, with 17 bases between them. Germline CDR1 is GTSNPN and CDR2 is SVGIG (reference sequence). The CDR3 is made up of 15 amino acids. CDR3 sequence (DNA): TGTGCCTGGAGTGGACACAGGGGAGGTGAGAATGAGCAGTTCTTC. It codes for CAWSGHRGGENEQFF.

The chain joins TRBV5-4 to TRBJ1-1; tentatively, D is TRBD1 (5 bases). The CDR3 loop spans 17 amino acids. Germline V lookup: CDR1 SGHNT, CDR2 YYREEE (reference sequence). The V end lost 4 bases, the J end lost 5 bases, and 24 bases lay between the germline ends. The CDR3 coding sequence is TGTGCCAGCAGCCTATGGGGGATGGTACGTTCGAGGACTGAAGCTTTCTTT. As protein: CASSLWGMVRSRTEAFF.